A single sample is the source of the 6 T cell receptor beta chains below, sequenced in a study of radiotherapy plus CTLA-4 blockade in lung cancer (dated by TCRdb to 2016 to 2019). The library came from the immunoSEQ multiplex PCR assay. What TCRdb holds here is the immuneACCESS table cut down to in-frame rearrangements. Part of the clones is not present; checked against another copy, under half of the missing clones reflect an unresolved V gene, and the others are unexplained. This sample lists roughly 51,000 clones; 86% were detected once. Around a sixth of the sample belongs to the ten largest clones. Specimen: peripheral blood, collected from a patient treated with radiotherapy plus ipilimumab. The receptors shown here come from a human donor with non-small cell lung cancer that progressed on radiotherapy plus ipilimumab. Some clones in this sample may be carry-over from other donors' samples.

CDR3 coding DNA: TGTGGAGTCAATGAGCAGTTCTTC. It translates to CGVNEQFF. The chain recombines TRBV30 with TRBJ2-1; D gene uncertain. Germline assignment: CDR1 GTSNPN and CDR2 SVGIG (reference sequence). The CDR3 contains 8 residues.

The rearrangement links TRBV30 to TRBJ2-5; TRBD1 matches 9 bases. The J call is uncertain, as TRBJ2-7 better fits the DNA end. The germline CDR1 and CDR2 sequences are GTSNPN and SVGIG (reference sequence). This CDR3 spans 15 amino acids. The CDR3 coding sequence is TGTGGGACGGACCCACCGGGACAGGGAGTGGGCGAGCAGTACTTC. It is translated as CGTDPPGQGVGEQYF.

This rearrangement joins TRBV19 to TRBJ1-5; 7 bases fit TRBD1. The J segment lost 5 bases and the V segment lost 5 bases, leaving 6 bases of the junction unmatched. Germline V gives CDR1 LNHDA, CDR2 SQIVND (reference sequence). The CDR3 has 14 amino acids. The CDR3: CASSQGDSHQPQHF. The CDR3 DNA is TGTGCCAGTAGTCAGGGGGACTCACATCAGCCCCAGCATTTT. Full variable domain (missing parts from reference TRBV19 and TRBJ1-5): DGGITQSPKYLFRKEGQNVTLSCEQNLNHDAMYWYRQDPGQGLRLIYYSQIVNDFQKGDIAEGYSVSREKKESFPLTVTSAQKNPTAFYLCASSQGDSHQPQHFGDGTRLSIL.

The gene calls are TRBV29-1 and TRBJ2-3, with TRBD1 matching over 8 bases. This CDR3 region has 19 residues. After removal of 1 base from V and 4 bases from J, the junction contained 19 bases not matched to a gene. Per the germline V gene, CDR1 is SQVTM and CDR2 is ANQGSEA. The CDR3 bases are TGCAGCGTTGAAGGAGGGACAGGTCCCCAGGGAATCCAGTCAGATACGCAGTATTTT. It encodes CSVEGGTGPQGIQSDTQYF.

CDR3 sequence (DNA): TGTGCCAGCAGCCCGCGGGCAAACACCGGGGAGCTGTTTTTT. The encoded protein is CASSPRANTGELFF. This sequence joins TRBV9 and TRBJ2-2; TRBD2 is a possible D gene (5 bases). CDR1 and CDR2 (germline): SGDLS, YYNGEE. The CDR3 is 14 residues long. The V gene lost 4 bases and the J gene lost 2 bases, with 9 bases spanning the gap.

The rearrangement links TRBV15 to TRBJ2-5; the match to TRBD2 covers 8 bases. Germline CDR1 reads LNHNV; CDR2 reads YYDKDF (reference sequence). V gave up 0 bases and J gave up 2 bases; unmatched junction bases: 2. This CDR3 contains 15 residues. The CDR3 DNA is TGTGCCACCAGCAGAGAGGTAGCGGGGCAAGAGACCCAGTACTTC. It translates to CATSREVAGQETQYF.